The subject of this entry is one T cell receptor (beta chain). The antigen is not known. Unrecorded immune exposures were likely, despite nominal health at sampling. Germline V CDR1 and CDR2: SGHDT, YYEEEE. Trimming cost V 0 bases and J 0 bases, with 12 bases left between them. The CDR3 extends over 16 amino acids. The PCR was carried out with 60 Vbeta primers and 13 Jbeta primers. Some clones are missing from TCRdb's copy, which holds only in-frame ones; the method was immunoSEQ multiplex PCR. The sample's table shows about 130,000 clones. This specimen belongs to a study of cytomegalovirus exposure and HLA in healthy donors. General study findings and limits: Previous analysis showed most TCR beta V segments were productive about 90% or about 30% of the time.

This receptor was identified in a man aged 25 to 45 in good health and CMV-seronegative. The chain employs TRBV5-6 and TRBJ1-1; tentative D call: TRBD1 (6 bases). The material sequenced was PBMCs. CDR3 sequence (DNA): TGTGCCAGCAGCTTGGATGCCCGGACAGTGAACACTGAAGCTTTCTTT. Translating gives CASSLDARTVNTEAFF.